A selection of T cell receptor beta chains follows, all from one sample in a study of blood T cell repertoires in COVID-19. Data came from immunoSEQ multiplex PCR; TCRdb stores just in-frame clones and leaves some out. The sample lists over 250,000 clones; 75% to 90% were seen once. The sequenced sample consisted of peripheral blood. These receptors came from a woman aged 70 to 79 with COVID-19, enrolled during active disease. The CDR3 runs from the conserved cysteine through the conserved F or W. A D gene is named only where the DNA matches it firmly. The size of a clone is reported for some rows only, either as once, few or many, or as a class for expanded clones.

>13|-|TRBV24-1|-|TRBJ1-1
CATTRAASRTAFF
TGTGCCACCACTCGAGCGGCATCCCGGACAGCTTTCTTT
>15|-|TRBV5-1|TRBD2|TRBJ2-7
CASSWTAGGSYEQYF
TGCGCCAGCAGCTGGACTGCGGGGGGTTCCTACGAGCAGTACTTC
>16|-|TRBV11-3|TRBD1|TRBJ1-3
CASSTRTGTSGNTIYF
TGTGCCAGCAGCACCCGGACAGGGACCTCTGGAAACACCATATATTTT
>15|many|TRBV4-1|TRBD1|TRBJ1-1
CASSPWTGPNTEAFF
TGCGCCAGCAGCCCTTGGACAGGCCCGAACACTGAAGCTTTCTTT
>15|-|TRBV5-1|-|TRBJ1-5
CASSLGSGSEQPQHF
TGCGCCAGCAGCTTGGGTTCGGGGAGTGAGCAGCCCCAGCATTTT
>13|-|TRBV30|-|TRBJ1-2
CAWSVQAGQGYTF
TGTGCCTGGAGTGTACAGGCAGGACAAGGCTACACCTTC
>16|-|TRBV5-6|TRBD1|TRBJ1-5
CASSLGYQGEAQPQHF
TGTGCCAGCAGCTTGGGGTATCAGGGGGAGGCTCAGCCCCAGCATTTT
>14|once|TRBV13|TRBD1|TRBJ2-7
CASSSDRAIYEQYF
TGTGCCAGCAGCTCCGACAGGGCGATCTACGAGCAGTACTTC
>14|-|TRBV2|-|TRBJ1-1
CASSRDLLGTEAFF
TGTGCCAGCAGCAGGGATTTGTTGGGCACTGAAGCTTTCTTT
>12|-|TRBV12-3/TRBV12-4|-|TRBJ2-7
CASTPGGFEQYF
TGTGCCAGCACCCCAGGGGGGTTCGAGCAGTACTTC
>15|many|TRBV5-1|-|TRBJ1-5
CASSPAGGSNQPQHF
TGCGCCAGCAGCCCTGCCGGGGGTAGCAATCAGCCCCAGCATTTT
>16|-|TRBV7-2|TRBD2|TRBJ2-5
CASSRTAGGTEETQYF
TGTGCCAGCAGTCGTACGGCGGGGGGGACAGAAGAGACCCAGTACTTC
>16|once|TRBV24-1|-|TRBJ2-1
CATSPGVDSSYNEQFF
TGTGCCACCAGCCCCGGAGTTGACAGCTCCTACAATGAGCAGTTCTTC
>14|-|TRBV6-5|-|TRBJ1-3
CASSQTVSGNTIYF
TGTGCCAGCAGTCAGACAGTCTCTGGAAACACCATATATTTT
>14|-|TRBV30|-|TRBJ1-2
CAWSPIQGYYGYTF
TGTGCCTGGAGTCCCATACAGGGTTACTATGGCTACACCTTC
>15|-|TRBV6-2/TRBV6-3|TRBD2|TRBJ2-3
CASSYPGLAGNTQYF
TGTGCCAGCAGTTACCCGGGACTAGCGGGTAATACGCAGTATTTT
>15|-|TRBV10-3|TRBD1|TRBJ2-1
CAISEGQGRNNEQFF
TGTGCCATCAGTGAGGGACAGGGGCGAAACAATGAGCAGTTCTTC
>17|-|TRBV3-1/TRBV3-2|TRBD1|TRBJ2-5
CASSQYDRGGSRETQYF
TGTGCCAGCAGCCAATACGACAGGGGTGGGTCGAGAGAGACCCAGTACTTC
>14|-|TRBV4-1|-|TRBJ1-2
CASSQGTFDYGYTF
TGCGCCAGCAGCCAAGGGACTTTCGATTATGGCTACACCTTC
>9|-|TRBV19|-|TRBJ1-5
CASGGSAHF
TGTGCCAGCGGGGGTTCAGCACATTTT
>15|-|TRBV3-1/TRBV3-2|TRBD2|TRBJ2-1
CASSPQAGGLNEQFF
TGTGCCAGCAGCCCCCAGGCGGGGGGGCTCAATGAGCAGTTCTTC
>14|-|TRBV7-9|-|TRBJ1-5
CASSTGGSNQPQHF
TGTGCCAGCTCAACCGGGGGGAGCAATCAGCCCCAGCATTTT
>11|-|TRBV5-1|-|TRBJ1-1
CASTSGAEAFF
TGCGCCAGCACCTCGGGGGCTGAAGCTTTCTTT
>16|-|TRBV18|-|TRBJ2-7
CASSPRTKGGTYEQYF
TGTGCCAGCTCACCGCGGACAAAAGGAGGGACCTACGAGCAGTACTTC
>11|-|TRBV7-2|-|TRBJ1-1
CASSLGGDAFF
TGTGCCAGCAGCTTGGGCGGGGACGCTTTCTTT
>16|once|TRBV5-6|TRBD2|TRBJ2-3
CASSSEWGGGSGTQYF
TGTGCCAGCAGCTCGGAATGGGGCGGGGGTTCCGGTACGCAGTATTTT
>14|-|TRBV10-3|TRBD1|TRBJ1-2
CAISEVGQGYGYTF
TGTGCCATCAGTGAGGTCGGACAGGGCTATGGCTACACCTTC
>15|-|TRBV9|TRBD1|TRBJ2-7
CASSASTGSAYEQYF
TGTGCCAGCAGCGCTTCGACAGGGAGCGCCTACGAGCAGTACTTC
>14|-|TRBV3-1/TRBV3-2|TRBD1|TRBJ1-2
CASSRTGGNYGYTF
TGTGCCAGCAGCCGGACAGGGGGCAACTATGGCTACACCTTC
>14|-|TRBV5-4|-|TRBJ1-3
CASSLPSLGNTIYF
TGTGCCAGCAGCTTGCCTTCCCTTGGAAACACCATATATTTT
>12|-|TRBV5-8|-|TRBJ2-3
CASSFYRDTQYF
TGTGCCAGCAGCTTCTACAGAGATACGCAGTATTTT
>13|-|TRBV6-6|-|TRBJ1-2
CASSYREDRGYTF
TGTGCCAGCAGTTACAGAGAGGATAGGGGCTACACCTTC
>15|-|TRBV5-1|TRBD1|TRBJ1-2
CASSLDTGGNYGYTF
TGCGCCAGCAGCTTGGATACAGGGGGCAACTATGGCTACACCTTC
>18|once|TRBV10-3|TRBD2|TRBJ2-5
CAISEPGTSGGARETQYF
TGTGCCATCAGTGAGCCCGGGACTAGCGGGGGGGCCAGGGAGACCCAGTACTTC
>14|-|TRBV4-1|TRBD1|TRBJ1-1
CASSSRQGWTEAFF
TGCGCCAGCAGCTCCCGACAGGGTTGGACTGAAGCTTTCTTT
>13|few|TRBV30|-|TRBJ1-5
CAWSPGSNQPQHF
TGTGCCTGGAGCCCGGGGAGCAATCAGCCCCAGCATTTT
>15|-|TRBV3-1/TRBV3-2|TRBD1|TRBJ1-2
CASSQGLDRGRGYTF
TGTGCCAGCAGCCAAGGGCTGGACAGGGGGCGAGGCTACACCTTC
>17|-|TRBV24-1|TRBD2|TRBJ2-2
CATSDWTSGGASGELFF
TGTGCCACCAGTGATTGGACTAGCGGGGGGGCGTCCGGGGAGCTGTTTTTT
>16|few|TRBV7-9|TRBD1|TRBJ2-1
CASSFRGATGGNEQFF
TGTGCCAGCAGCTTTAGAGGCGCGACAGGGGGTAATGAGCAGTTCTTC
>13|-|TRBV5-6|-|TRBJ1-5
CASSLGGFQPQHF
TGTGCCAGCAGCTTGGGAGGGTTCCAGCCCCAGCATTTT
>15|-|TRBV18|-|TRBJ1-2
CASSPSVAEYYGYTF
TGTGCCAGCTCACCCTCTGTCGCGGAGTACTATGGCTACACCTTC
>16|-|TRBV18|TRBD1|TRBJ1-1
CASSPGAGQGGTEAFF
TGTGCCAGCTCACCAGGCGCCGGACAGGGGGGGACTGAAGCTTTCTTT
>14|-|TRBV5-5|-|TRBJ1-5
CASSFGGSNQPQHF
TGTGCCAGCAGCTTTGGAGGCAGCAATCAGCCCCAGCATTTT
>15|-|TRBV2|TRBD2|TRBJ2-1
CASRMTSGGYNEQFF
TGTGCCAGCAGAATGACTAGCGGGGGGTACAATGAGCAGTTCTTC
>17|-|TRBV5-8|TRBD1|TRBJ2-1
CASTRGPGQSSYNEQFF
TGTGCCAGCACCAGGGGCCCGGGACAGAGCTCCTACAATGAGCAGTTCTTC